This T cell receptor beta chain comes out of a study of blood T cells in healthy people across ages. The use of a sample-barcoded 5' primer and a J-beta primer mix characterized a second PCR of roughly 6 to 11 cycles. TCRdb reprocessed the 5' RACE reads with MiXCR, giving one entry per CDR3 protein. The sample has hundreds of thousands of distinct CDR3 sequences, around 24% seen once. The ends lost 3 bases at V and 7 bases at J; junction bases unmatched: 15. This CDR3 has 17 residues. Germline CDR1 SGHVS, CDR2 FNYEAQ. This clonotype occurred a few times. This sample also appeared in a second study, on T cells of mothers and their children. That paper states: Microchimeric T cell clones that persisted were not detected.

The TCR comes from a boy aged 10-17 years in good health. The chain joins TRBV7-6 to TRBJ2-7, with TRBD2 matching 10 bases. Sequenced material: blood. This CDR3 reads CASSLRSVLAGAREQYF. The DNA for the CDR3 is TGTGCCAGCAGCTTGAGGTCTGTGCTAGCGGGAGCCCGGGAGCAGTACTTC.